These 22 T cell receptor beta chains originate from one sample sequenced in a study of T cell changes during pregnancy in multiple sclerosis. Assay used: immunoSEQ multiplex PCR; TCRdb lists only in-frame clones, some missing. This table has approximately 31,000 clones, 85% to 95% appearing once. The source material was CD4+ T cells from peripheral blood mononuclear cells, sampled in the second trimester of pregnancy. These TCRs come from a female donor with multiple sclerosis, enrolled in a pregnancy study.

The chain has TRBV30 and TRBJ2-1; 8 nucleotides line up with TRBD1. Germline V gene data show CDR1 as GTSNPN and CDR2 as SVGIG (reference sequence). V lost 3 bases and J lost 7; bases outside the gene matches: 2. The CDR3 has 12 residues. The CDR3 DNA reads TGTGCCTGGAGACAGGGGGATAATGAGCAGTTCTTC. Amino acids: CAWRQGDNEQFF. Full variable domain (rest looked up from reference TRBV30 and TRBJ2-1): SQTIHQWPATLVQPVGSPLSLECTVEGTSNPNLYWYRQAAGRGLQLLFYSVGIGQISSEVPQNLSASRPQDRQFILSSKKLLLSDSGFYLCAWRQGDNEQFFGPGTRLTVL.

This rearrangement joins TRBV19 to TRBJ1-5; 10 bases are shared with TRBD1. From germline, CDR1 is LNHDA and CDR2 SQIVND (reference sequence). CDR3 size: 16 residues. J was trimmed by 7 bases and V by 3 bases; bases with no gene match: 9. CDR3 in amino acids: CASSIVLGQGSQPQHF. The CDR3 coding sequence is TGTGCCAGTAGTATTGTTTTGGGACAGGGGTCCCAGCCCCAGCATTTT. Full variable domain (missing parts from reference TRBV19 and TRBJ1-5): DGGITQSPKYLFRKEGQNVTLSCEQNLNHDAMYWYRQDPGQGLRLIYYSQIVNDFQKGDIAEGYSVSREKKESFPLTVTSAQKNPTAFYLCASSIVLGQGSQPQHFGDGTRLSIL.

This chain connects TRBV10-2 to TRBJ2-4, with D hard to call. CDR3 size: 13 residues. Trimming cost V 8 bases and J 8 bases, with 16 bases left between them. Germline V CDR1 and CDR2: WSHSY, SAAADI. As DNA, the CDR3 is TGCGCCAGCTCCCGCGATTTAGCAGACATTCAGTACTTC. Translation: CASSRDLADIQYF.

The table lists this clone with a few counts. This chain links TRBV7-2 with TRBJ2-7; a weak D match, TRBD1 (5 bases). V lost 5 bases and J 3 bases, leaving 17 bases between the germline ends. This CDR3 is built from 15 residues. Germline assignment: CDR1 SGHTA and CDR2 FQGNSA. Here the CDR3 reads CASSPYPTDSYEQYF. For the CDR3, the DNA is TGTGCCAGCAGCCCGTACCCGACAGACAGCTACGAGCAGTACTTC. The full variable domain, in which reference TRBV7-2 and TRBJ2-7 provide the parts outside the CDR3, is GAGVSQSPSNKVTEKGKDVELRCDPISGHTALYWYRQSLGQGLEFLIYFQGNSAPDKSGLPSDRFSAERTGGSVSTLTIQRTQQEDSAVYLCASSPYPTDSYEQYFGPGTRLTVT.

The chain is built from TRBV19 and TRBJ1-1; D gene uncertain. This CDR3 comprises 14 residues. Germline CDR1 reads LNHDA; CDR2 reads SQIVND (reference sequence). Deletions cut 7 bases from V and 1 base from J, with 13 bases between. The chain's CDR3 is CASTTVGPNTEAFF. The CDR3 DNA is TGTGCCAGTACCACAGTTGGCCCGAACACTGAAGCTTTCTTT.

The J gene is TRBJ2-2, the V gene TRBV18, with TRBD1 matching over 11 bases. Trimming cost V 4 bases and J 2 bases; bases outside gene matches: 3. Germline V gives CDR1 KGHSH, CDR2 LQKENI. CDR3 length: 16 residues. The CDR3 here is CASSRTGGANTGELFF. DNA of the CDR3: TGTGCCAGCTCACGGACAGGGGGCGCAAACACCGGGGAGCTGTTTTTT.

The chain couples TRBV4-1 to TRBJ2-5, with TRBD2 matching over 9 bases. V trimming: 4 bases; J trimming: 5 bases; junction bases outside the gene matches: 8. The CDR3 extends over 15 amino acids. Per germline, CDR1 MGHRA and CDR2 YSYEKL. The CDR3 DNA is TGCGCCAGCAGCCCCTTAGGACTAGCGAAGGAGACCCAGTACTTC. The encoded protein is CASSPLGLAKETQYF.

The table lists this clone with a few counts. The rearrangement links TRBV5-1 to TRBJ1-1, with D possibly being TRBD1 (5 bases). Per the germline V gene, CDR1 is SGHRS and CDR2 is YFSETQ. Trimming stripped 4 bases from V and 4 bases from J, with 11 bases between. The CDR3 length is 13 residues. CDR3 DNA sequence: TGCGCCAGCAGCCCGGGGGGGATCACTGAAGCTTTCTTT. Amino acid sequence: CASSPGGITEAFF. The full variable domain, its missing parts supplied by reference TRBV5-1 and TRBJ1-1, is KAGVTQTPRYLIKTRGQQVTLSCSPISGHRSVSWYQQTPGQGLQFLFEYFSETQRNKGNFPGRFSGRQFSNSRSEMNVSTLELGDSALYLCASSPGGITEAFFGQGTRLTVV.

This clone has a single count. The J gene is TRBJ2-2, the V gene TRBV6-5; D might be TRBD1 (7 bases). The CDR3 consists of 15 residues. The V end was cut by 6 bases, the J end by 5 bases, with 16 bases between. Germline V gene data show CDR1 as MNHEY and CDR2 as SVGAGI. The CDR3 region has the DNA TGTGCCAGCAGATATGACAGGGCGGGGACCGGGGAGCTGTTTTTT. Amino acids: CASRYDRAGTGELFF.

This chain joins TRBV5-1 and TRBJ2-3, with TRBD2 identical over 12 bases. The CDR3 runs 16 residues. CDR1 and CDR2 (germline): SGHRS, YFSETQ. The ends lost 4 bases at V and 4 bases at J; junction bases unmatched: 7. CDR3 region: CASSPLAGGQADTQYF. CDR3 sequence (DNA): TGCGCCAGCAGCCCGCTAGCGGGAGGGCAGGCAGATACGCAGTATTTT.

The rearrangement joins TRBV10-1 to TRBJ2-7; D remains unclear. Germline-derived CDR1 and CDR2 are WNHNN and SYGVQD (reference sequence). Trimming took off 7 bases at V and 0 bases at J, with 4 bases between the two ends. CDR3 size: 11 residues. CDR3 in amino acids: CASTRSYEQYF. CDR3 nucleotides: TGCGCCAGCACCCGCTCCTACGAGCAGTACTTC.

V usage is TRBV18 and J usage is TRBJ1-5; TRBD1 matches at 9 bases. J was trimmed by 6 bases and V by 6 bases; bases with no gene match: 6. This CDR3 has 14 residues. Looked up from germline, CDR1 is KGHSH and CDR2 is LQKENI. For the CDR3, the DNA is TGTGCCAGCTCCCCGGGACAGGGCGGTCAGCCCCAGCATTTT. It translates to CASSPGQGGQPQHF.

The rearrangement links TRBV30 to TRBJ1-1, with D tentatively TRBD1 (5 bases). The germline V gene has CDR1 GTSNPN and CDR2 SVGIG (reference sequence). This CDR3 region has 14 residues. V was pared by 8 bases and J by 0 bases, with 16 bases between. The CDR3 here is CAMGGGVMNTEAFF. The CDR3 bases are TGTGCCATGGGGGGAGGGGTGATGAACACTGAAGCTTTCTTT.

This chain links TRBV4-2 with TRBJ2-7, with 9 bases that match TRBD1. J lost 4 bases, V lost 5 bases, and 6 bases had no gene match. Germline CDR1 and CDR2: LGHNA and YNFKEQ. The CDR3 is made up of 14 amino acids. The CDR3 sequence: CASSLGQGRYEQYF. The CDR3 DNA reads TGTGCCAGCAGCTTGGGACAGGGAAGGTACGAGCAGTACTTC.

The chain uses TRBV27 and TRBJ2-2; D ambiguous. Trimming pared 3 bases from V and 4 bases from J, leaving 9 bases between. The CDR3 is 14 residues long. CDR1 and CDR2 (germline): MNHEY, SMNVEV (reference sequence). As DNA, the CDR3 is TGTGCCAGCAGTTTCATGTCAGTCACCGGGGAGCTGTTTTTT. Protein sequence: CASSFMSVTGELFF.

A single count supports this clone. The genes are TRBV7-2 and TRBJ1-1; D not certain. The CDR3 runs to 14 residues. V lost 2 bases, J lost 5 bases, and 12 bases lay in between. The germline gives CDR1 SGHTA, CDR2 FQGNSA. CDR3 sequence (DNA): TGTGCCAGCAGCTTAACTTCGGGAGAGACTGAAGCTTTCTTT. Translated: CASSLTSGETEAFF.

The genes are TRBV5-1 and TRBJ2-1, with 11 bases fitting TRBD2. Looked up from germline, CDR1 is SGHRS and CDR2 is YFSETQ. V gave up 4 bases and J gave up 6 bases; unmatched junction bases: 9. CDR3 length equals 16 residues. The CDR3 nucleotides are TGCGCCAGCAGCCCCGCATTAGCGGGAGGGCGCAATGAGCAGTTCTTC. It encodes CASSPALAGGRNEQFF.

J is TRBJ2-7 and V is TRBV5-4; the match to TRBD2 covers 11 bases. The J segment lost 3 bases and the V segment lost 4 bases, leaving 6 bases of the junction unmatched. Germline-derived CDR1 and CDR2 are SGHNT and YYREEE (reference sequence). The CDR3 sequence is 15 residues long. The CDR3 DNA reads TGTGCCAGCAGCGCGACTAGCGGGGCCCTCTACGAGCAGTACTTC. Its protein is CASSATSGALYEQYF. The whole variable domain, filled in from reference TRBV5-4 and TRBJ2-7, reads ETGVTQSPTHLIKTRGQQVTLRCSSQSGHNTVSWYQQALGQGPQFIFQYYREEENGRGNFPPRFSGLQFPNYSSELNVNALELDDSALYLCASSATSGALYEQYFGPGTRLTVT.

This chain joins TRBV7-8 and TRBJ1-5; D may be TRBD1 (6 bases). CDR1 is SGHVS and CDR2 is FQNEAQ in the germline V gene. The CDR3 has 15 residues. Trimming pared 5 bases from V and 5 bases from J, leaving 16 bases between. In DNA form, the CDR3 reads TGTGCCAGCAGCCCCGGGACATTGGGACATCAGCCCCAGCATTTT. This sequence encodes CASSPGTLGHQPQHF.

The chain employs TRBV19 and TRBJ2-1; 10 nucleotides match TRBD2. Germline V lookup: CDR1 LNHDA, CDR2 SQIVND (reference sequence). The CDR3 is 14 amino acids. The trim removed 7 bases at V and 8 bases at J, leaving 8 bases unmatched. The CDR3 region has the DNA TGTGCCAGTATCCCTAGCGGGAGTAGAGATGAGCAGTTCTTC. As protein: CASIPSGSRDEQFF.

The sample holds one count of this clone. The V and J genes are TRBV19 and TRBJ1-4; TRBD1 agrees at 8 bases. CDR1 and CDR2 (germline): LNHDA, SQIVND (reference sequence). The trim removed 7 bases at V and 3 bases at J, leaving 7 bases unmatched. The CDR3 is made up of 15 amino acids. The CDR3 bases are TGTGCCAGTACCAGACAGGGGACGGCTAATGAAAAACTGTTTTTT. Protein product: CASTRQGTANEKLFF.

The gene calls are TRBV5-1 and TRBJ2-6; D is perhaps TRBD2 (7 bases). V was pared by 2 bases and J by 0 bases, with 12 bases between. CDR3 length: 17 amino acids. The germline V gene encodes CDR1 SGHRS and CDR2 YFSETQ. This CDR3 reads CASSLGGTTSGANVLTF. The CDR3 DNA is TGCGCCAGCAGCTTAGGGGGGACTACCTCTGGGGCCAACGTCCTGACTTTC.